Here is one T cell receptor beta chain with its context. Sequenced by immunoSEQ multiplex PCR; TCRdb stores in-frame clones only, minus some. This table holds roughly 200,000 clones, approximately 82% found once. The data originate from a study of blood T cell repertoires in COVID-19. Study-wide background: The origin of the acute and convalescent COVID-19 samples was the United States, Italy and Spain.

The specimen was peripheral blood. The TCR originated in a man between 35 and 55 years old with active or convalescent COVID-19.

CDR3 sequence: CASSLEGGLAKNIQYF. CDR3 sequence (DNA): TGTGCCAGCAGCTTAGAGGGGGGGTTAGCCAAAAACATTCAGTACTTC. V is TRBV11-3 and J is TRBJ2-4; 7 nucleotides align to TRBD2. CDR3 length: 16 amino acids. From germline, CDR1 is SGHNT and CDR2 YENEEA. V trimming: 0 bases; J trimming: 0 bases; junction bases outside the gene matches: 2. The entire variable domain, with the rest obtained from reference TRBV11-3 and TRBJ2-4, is as follows: EAGVVQSPRYKIIEKKQPVAFWCNPISGHNTLYWYLQNLGQGPELLIRYENEEAVDDSQLPKDRFSAERLKGVDSTLKIQPAELGDSAVYLCASSLEGGLAKNIQYFGAGTRLSVL.